Sequencing of this TCR beta chain was carried out in a study of blood T cell repertoires in COVID-19. Study details: Sites in the United States, Italy and Spain provided acute and convalescent COVID-19 samples. T cells, B-cell-depleted T cells, or PBMCs supplied cDNA or gDNA.

This CDR3 contains 15 residues. Germline CDR1 is SGHRS and CDR2 is YFSETQ. V gave up 4 bases and J gave up 4 bases; unmatched junction bases: 8. Original analysis: Quantification of nucleated cells was approximated via reference gene primer amplification. Sequenced by immunoSEQ multiplex PCR; TCRdb stores in-frame clones only, minus some. The D gene and trimming were derived from the DNA, and the V and J assignments and clone size from that table. The table lists 50,000 to 65,000 clones, around 83% of them singletons. This sequence was found in a human donor in a cohort sampled during active COVID-19. J is TRBJ1-1 and V is TRBV5-1; 9 bases fit TRBD1. Sequencing was carried out using peripheral blood. CDR3 region: CASSHGQGISTEAFF. CDR3 sequence (DNA): TGCGCCAGCAGCCACGGACAGGGGATCAGCACTGAAGCTTTCTTT.